Listed below are T cell receptor beta chains from one sample, sequenced in a study of blood T cell repertoires in COVID-19. Generated by immunoSEQ multiplex PCR, the TCRdb table keeps only in-frame clones and is missing some. The sample yields a few hundred thousand clones, approximately 90% seen once. The sample taken for sequencing was PBMCs or T cells enriched from blood (not recorded which). These receptors were obtained from a young man with acute COVID-19. Both conserved end residues are part of each CDR3. The order of the fields is V gene, J gene, D gene, clone size, CDR3 DNA, CDR3 protein. A D gene is named only where the DNA matches it firmly. Not every row has a clone size; where given, it reads once, few, many or a size class.

v_gene: TRBV11-3
j_gene: TRBJ2-5
d_gene: .
abundance: .
CDR3nt: TGTGCCAGCAGCTTAGGATGGGGGGACGAGACCCAGTACTTC
CDR3aa: CASSLGWGDETQYF

v_gene: TRBV30
j_gene: TRBJ2-1
d_gene: TRBD1
abundance: .
CDR3nt: TGTGCCTGGAGTCAAAGTGACAGGGTGGGGAATGAGCAGTTCTTC
CDR3aa: CAWSQSDRVGNEQFF

v_gene: TRBV27
j_gene: TRBJ1-1
d_gene: .
abundance: .
CDR3nt: TGTGCCAGCAGTTTATCGGGACAACCGAACACTGAAGCTTTCTTT
CDR3aa: CASSLSGQPNTEAFF

v_gene: TRBV7-9
j_gene: TRBJ1-3
d_gene: TRBD1
abundance: .
CDR3nt: TGTGCCAGCAGCACCCAGACAGGGGGATTTGGAAACACCATATATTTT
CDR3aa: CASSTQTGGFGNTIYF

v_gene: TRBV5-4
j_gene: TRBJ1-2
d_gene: TRBD1
abundance: .
CDR3nt: TGTGCCAGCAGCTATGACAGGGTCGGCTATGGCTACACCTTC
CDR3aa: CASSYDRVGYGYTF

v_gene: TRBV27
j_gene: TRBJ2-1
d_gene: TRBD2
abundance: .
CDR3nt: TGTGCCAGCAGCGCCGCTAGCGGGTCATACAATGAGCAGTTCTTC
CDR3aa: CASSAASGSYNEQFF

v_gene: TRBV3-1/TRBV3-2
j_gene: TRBJ2-1
d_gene: TRBD2
abundance: once
CDR3nt: TGTGCCAGCAGCCCACCTAGCGGTTCCTACAATGAGCAGTTCTTC
CDR3aa: CASSPPSGSYNEQFF

v_gene: TRBV13
j_gene: TRBJ1-1
d_gene: TRBD1
abundance: .
CDR3nt: TGTGCCAGCAGCAACCTACCGGGACAGGGATTCACTGAAGCTTTCTTT
CDR3aa: CASSNLPGQGFTEAFF

v_gene: TRBV19
j_gene: TRBJ1-5
d_gene: .
abundance: .
CDR3nt: TGTGCCAGTGGCTGGGGCGCCGATAGCAATCAGCCCCAGCATTTT
CDR3aa: CASGWGADSNQPQHF

v_gene: TRBV7-9
j_gene: TRBJ2-7
d_gene: TRBD2
abundance: .
CDR3nt: TGTGCCAGCAGACCTAGCAGGAGGGAGGGGAACTACGAGCAGTACTTC
CDR3aa: CASRPSRREGNYEQYF

v_gene: TRBV19
j_gene: TRBJ2-1
d_gene: .
abundance: .
CDR3nt: TGTGCCAGTAGTGACAGAGCCTACAATGAGCAGTTCTTC
CDR3aa: CASSDRAYNEQFF

v_gene: TRBV5-8
j_gene: TRBJ2-2
d_gene: TRBD1
abundance: once
CDR3nt: TGTGCCAGCAGCTCGAGGGGGCCTGGGGAGCTGTTTTTT
CDR3aa: CASSSRGPGELFF

v_gene: TRBV19
j_gene: TRBJ1-1
d_gene: TRBD1
abundance: .
CDR3nt: TGTGCCAGTAGTGTTGGACAGGGGGCGGCTGAAGCTTTCTTT
CDR3aa: CASSVGQGAAEAFF

v_gene: TRBV28
j_gene: TRBJ2-7
d_gene: TRBD2
abundance: once
CDR3nt: TGTGCCACCGGGACTAGCGGGATTTCCTACGAGCAGTACTTC
CDR3aa: CATGTSGISYEQYF

v_gene: TRBV28
j_gene: TRBJ2-6
d_gene: .
abundance: .
CDR3nt: TGTGCCAGCAGTTCAGGGTTCCTCTCTGGGGCCAACGTCCTGACTTTC
CDR3aa: CASSSGFLSGANVLTF

v_gene: TRBV7-9
j_gene: TRBJ2-7
d_gene: TRBD1
abundance: .
CDR3nt: TGTGCCAGCAGCAGTCGGGACAGGGTCTCCTACGAGCAGTACTTC
CDR3aa: CASSSRDRVSYEQYF

v_gene: TRBV7-3
j_gene: TRBJ2-1
d_gene: TRBD2
abundance: .
CDR3nt: TGTGCCAGCAGCTTCCTAGCGGGAGTATACAATGAGCAGTTCTTC
CDR3aa: CASSFLAGVYNEQFF

v_gene: TRBV28
j_gene: TRBJ1-2
d_gene: .
abundance: .
CDR3nt: TGTGCCAGCAGTGACCCGGGAACTACTAACTATGGCTACACCTTC
CDR3aa: CASSDPGTTNYGYTF

v_gene: TRBV4-1
j_gene: TRBJ1-6
d_gene: .
abundance: .
CDR3nt: TGCGCCAGCAGTCTCTCGGACCGGGGATTTAATTCACCCCTCCACTTT
CDR3aa: CASSLSDRGFNSPLHF

v_gene: TRBV2
j_gene: TRBJ2-1
d_gene: TRBD2
abundance: .
CDR3nt: TGTGCCAGCAGTGAACCCCGGAGCGGGAGCTCAGTTGAGCAGTTCTTC
CDR3aa: CASSEPRSGSSVEQFF

v_gene: TRBV18
j_gene: TRBJ2-2
d_gene: .
abundance: once
CDR3nt: TGTGCCAGCTCACCACCGGCGGGTTGGACCGGGGAGCTGTTTTTT
CDR3aa: CASSPPAGWTGELFF

v_gene: TRBV7-2
j_gene: TRBJ1-6
d_gene: TRBD1
abundance: .
CDR3nt: TGTGCCAGCAGCTTTACACAGGGGGTCGCCTATTCACCCCTCCACTTT
CDR3aa: CASSFTQGVAYSPLHF

v_gene: TRBV4-1
j_gene: TRBJ1-1
d_gene: .
abundance: .
CDR3nt: TGCGCCAGCAGCCAAGATCTGGCGGGGAGCACTGAAGCTTTCTTT
CDR3aa: CASSQDLAGSTEAFF

v_gene: TRBV7-2
j_gene: TRBJ1-1
d_gene: TRBD1
abundance: once
CDR3nt: TGTGCCAGCAGCTCGCCGGACAGGGGGGAGACTGAAGCTTTCTTT
CDR3aa: CASSSPDRGETEAFF

v_gene: TRBV7-9
j_gene: TRBJ1-4
d_gene: .
abundance: .
CDR3nt: TGTGCCAGCAGCTTACTCCCAGATGAAAAACTGTTTTTT
CDR3aa: CASSLLPDEKLFF

v_gene: TRBV20-1
j_gene: TRBJ2-3
d_gene: TRBD2
abundance: .
CDR3nt: TGCAGTGCTAGTAAACTAGCGGGAGGAGGAGATACGCAGTATTTT
CDR3aa: CSASKLAGGGDTQYF

v_gene: TRBV27
j_gene: TRBJ2-1
d_gene: TRBD2
abundance: .
CDR3nt: TGTGCCAGCAGTCGATACAGTGGGACTAGCATGTGGGATGAGCAGTTCTTC
CDR3aa: CASSRYSGTSMWDEQFF

v_gene: TRBV6-1
j_gene: TRBJ2-1
d_gene: TRBD2
abundance: .
CDR3nt: TGTGCCAGCAGTGAATCTTTAGCGGGAGCATATGAGCAGTTCTTC
CDR3aa: CASSESLAGAYEQFF

v_gene: TRBV10-2
j_gene: TRBJ2-3
d_gene: TRBD2
abundance: .
CDR3nt: TGCGCCAGCAGTGGGGCGGGAGAAAGGTATTTT
CDR3aa: CASSGAGERYF

v_gene: TRBV28
j_gene: TRBJ2-6
d_gene: .
abundance: .
CDR3nt: TGTGCCAGCAGTGGGTTAGGAGCCGGGGCCAACGTCCTGACTTTC
CDR3aa: CASSGLGAGANVLTF

v_gene: TRBV4-1
j_gene: TRBJ1-5
d_gene: .
abundance: .
CDR3nt: TGCGCCAGCAGCCAAGAAGAACTTAGCAATCAGCCCCAGCATTTT
CDR3aa: CASSQEELSNQPQHF

v_gene: TRBV5-4
j_gene: TRBJ2-4
d_gene: TRBD1
abundance: .
CDR3nt: TGTGCCAGCAGCTTGGGTGGGACAGGGGGTCGGAGAGGTAGATTC
CDR3aa: CASSLGGTGGRRGRF

v_gene: TRBV2
j_gene: TRBJ1-6
d_gene: .
abundance: few
CDR3nt: TGTGCCAGCACCCCGACAACGATGGCACCCCTCCACTTT
CDR3aa: CASTPTTMAPLHF

v_gene: TRBV30
j_gene: TRBJ2-2
d_gene: .
abundance: .
CDR3nt: TGTGCCTGTTTCTCAACTAGTATCGGCGGGGAGCTGTTTTTT
CDR3aa: CACFSTSIGGELFF

v_gene: TRBV28
j_gene: TRBJ1-2
d_gene: TRBD1
abundance: .
CDR3nt: TGTGCCAGCAGTTTAAAGGGGGCGGATGGCTACACCTTC
CDR3aa: CASSLKGADGYTF

v_gene: TRBV2
j_gene: TRBJ2-7
d_gene: TRBD2
abundance: .
CDR3nt: TGTGCCAGCAGTCGTGGCGGGAGGGAGAACGAGCAGTACTTC
CDR3aa: CASSRGGRENEQYF

v_gene: TRBV7-9
j_gene: TRBJ1-3
d_gene: .
abundance: .
CDR3nt: TGTGCCAGCAGCTTAGCGCAAACCAGGGTGACCCCTGGAAACACCATATATTTT
CDR3aa: CASSLAQTRVTPGNTIYF